This T cell receptor (beta chain) comes out of a study of blood T cell repertoires in COVID-19. Individuals drawn from 24 US areas were roughly 18 to 100 years old. Cohort allocation depended upon clinical history that participants reported. CDR1 is KGHSH, CDR2 LQKENI, per germline. Trimming pared 2 bases from V and 1 base from J, leaving 11 bases between. This CDR3 comprises 15 residues. This clone is a singleton in its sample. Per the authors' pipeline: Reference gene primer amplification gave estimated nucleated cell counts. Here immunoSEQ multiplex PCR was the method, and the copy in TCRdb shows in-frame clones only, minus some. That table furnishes V, J and clone size, whereas the DNA furnished D and trimming. This repertoire shows approximately 300,000 clones, roughly 90% found once; its top ten account for approximately 18%.

The sequence derives from a woman in her 30s who had recovered from COVID-19. The V gene is TRBV18, the J gene TRBJ1-1; no reliable D call. The sequenced sample was PBMCs or T cells enriched from blood (not recorded which). CDR3 loop: CASSPFGRENTEAFF. In nucleotides, the CDR3 is TGTGCCAGCTCACCATTTGGGAGGGAGAACACTGAAGCTTTCTTT.